Included here is one T cell receptor beta chain sequence, with context. As yet, its antigen is unknown. These data belong to a study of cytotoxic CD8 clonotypes in ibrutinib-treated CLL. Turning to the study itself: It was after a median roughly eleven months of treatment, range 6 to 36, that response samples were taken. Samples showed on average 255,043 productive templates and 94,082 productive rearrangements. Findings of the study overall: Clonality increased with ibrutinib response but returned toward baseline at progression.

The method was immunoSEQ multiplex PCR; TCRdb's version includes in-frame clones alone and lacks a portion of them. Here the sample spans 250,000 to 350,000 clones, 76% being singletons. This receptor was taken from a human donor with chronic lymphocytic leukemia. Sequencing used PBMCs, obtained at disease progression, from a patient treated with ibrutinib.

Here the CDR3 DNA reads TGTGCCAGCAGTTTTGGCACTATGGGCACTGAAGCTTTCTTT. This sequence encodes CASSFGTMGTEAFF. This sequence joins TRBV27 and TRBJ1-1, with D unresolved. Per germline, CDR1 MNHEY and CDR2 SMNVEV (reference sequence). Trimming shortened V by 3 bases and J by 4 bases, and 12 bases separated the two germline ends. CDR3 size: 14 residues.